The 17 T cell receptor gamma chains given below trace back to one sample, sequenced in a study of Vγ9Vδ2 T cells in congenital toxoplasmosis. TRGC- and TRDC-specific primers primed one-tube template-switch reverse transcription to make cDNA. The TRGC primer was designed to bind both TRGC1 and TRGC2 constant genes. TCRdb re-processed the reads via CATT. The profile covers approximately 440 gamma-chain clones, with 20% appearing a single time and roughly 45% taken by the ten largest. What was sequenced was gamma-delta T cells from blood. The source of these receptors is a child under 10 years old born to a mother with Toxoplasma gondii infection during pregnancy, either congenitally infected or uninfected (not recorded which).

This clone was observed a handful of times. One base separates it from a far larger clone, so it is likely a read error. Other nucleotide sequences from this sample produce the same CDR3. The rearrangement uses TRGV9 and TRGJP. The CDR3 has 16 residues. The germline CDR1 and CDR2 sequences are GITISATS and ISYDGTV (reference sequence). The CDR3 reads CALWEPQELGKKIKVF. The CDR3 bases are TGTGCCTTGTGGGAGCCACAAGAGTTGGGTAAAAAAATCAAGGTATTT.

Worth noting for this clone: A read error is the likely source, as a far larger clone sits one nucleotide away. Other nucleotide sequences from this sample produce the same CDR3. The rearrangement links TRGV9 to TRGJP. In germline, CDR1 is GITISATS, CDR2 ISYDGTV (reference sequence). CDR3 length equals 16 residues. The chain's CDR3 is CALWEVQELGKKIKVF. Written as DNA, the CDR3 is TGTGCCTTGTGGGAGGTGCAAGAGTTGGGAAAAAAAATCAAGGTATTT.

Regarding this clone: A read error likely explains this, since a far larger clone differs by one base. Other DNA sequences in this specimen translate into the identical CDR3. The chain is built from TRGV10 and TRGJP1. TRGV10 is annotated as an ORF whose role is uncertain. The CDR3 has 13 residues. The CDR3 coding sequence is TGTGCTGCGTGGGATACCACTGGCTGGTTCAAGATATTT. It encodes CAAWDTTGWFKIF.

This clone is medium-sized within its sample. The chain couples TRGV9 to TRGJ1 or TRGJ2. The CDR3 totals 13 residues. V shed 1 base, J shed 5 bases, and the junction held 5 bases outside the gene matches. Germline-derived CDR1 and CDR2 are GITISATS and ISYDGTV (reference sequence). CDR3 in amino acids: CALWEVRHYKKLF. In DNA, the CDR3 is TGTGCCTTGTGGGAGGTTCGCCATTATAAGAAACTCTTT.

This clone was detected once. A far larger clone is a single base away, which makes a read error likely. This chain connects TRGV9 to TRGJP. Germline-derived CDR1 and CDR2 are GITISATS and ISYDGTV (reference sequence). Losses at the gene ends were 2 bases for V and 1 base for J; bases not matched to a gene: 5. The CDR3 has 18 amino acids. The DNA of the CDR3 is TGTGCCTTGTGGGAGGACCCGGGGCAAGAGTTGGGCAAAAAAATCAAGGTATTT. Its translation is CALWEDPGQELGKKIKVF.

By proportion, this clone is large (0.1 to 1%). The rearrangement joins TRGV2 to TRGJ1 or TRGJ2. The junction had 5 bases not matched to a gene; V was cut back by 2 bases and J by 4 bases. Germline-derived CDR1 and CDR2 are EGSNGY and YDSYNSKV. The CDR3 is 13 residues long. For the CDR3, the DNA is TGTGCCACCTGGGACGACGGGTATTATAAGAAACTCTTT. Its translation: CATWDDGYYKKLF.

This clone was seen a handful of times. This clone may be a read error of a much larger clone one base away. The chain has TRGV10 and TRGJP1. TRGV10 is an ORF, and what it does is uncertain. The CDR3 has 15 amino acids. V shed 8 bases and J 0 bases; nucleotides not matched to a gene: 7. Written as DNA, the CDR3 is TGTGCTGCGTGGGATCAGTATACCACTGGTTGGTTCAAGATATTT. Its protein is CAAWDQYTTGWFKIF.

By sample share, this clone is large. The same CDR3 can be traced to other DNA sequences in this sample. V is TRGV9 and J is TRGJP. Losses at the gene ends were 2 bases for V and 4 bases for J; bases not matched to a gene: 2. The CDR3 consists of 16 residues. CDR1 and CDR2 from the germline V gene are GITISATS and ISYDGTV (reference sequence). CDR3 region: CALWEDQELGKKIKVF. Here the CDR3 DNA reads TGTGCCTTGTGGGAGGACCAAGAGTTGGGCAAAAAAATCAAGGTATTT.

This clone is labeled medium-sized. The rearrangement joins TRGV9 to TRGJP. The CDR3 length is 16 residues. After removal of 2 bases from V and 4 bases from J, the junction contained 2 bases not matched to a gene. The V gene's germline CDR1 is GITISATS and CDR2 ISYDGTV (reference sequence). The CDR3 reads CALWEGQELGKKIKVF. As DNA, the CDR3 is TGTGCCTTGTGGGAGGGTCAAGAGTTGGGCAAAAAAATCAAGGTATTT.

By share of the sample, this clone is large (0.1 to 1%). The chain recombines TRGV9 with TRGJP. J gave up 11 bases and V 0 bases, and 10 bases lay outside the gene matches. The CDR3 runs 17 residues. Germline values: CDR1 GITISATS, CDR2 ISYDGTV (reference sequence). The chain's CDR3 is CALWEVLHSMGKKIKVF. The CDR3 DNA is TGTGCCTTGTGGGAGGTGCTTCATTCGATGGGCAAAAAAATCAAGGTATTT.

As concerns this clone: Translating this DNA gives a protein that differs at residue 11 from the TCRdb one, which belongs to a much larger clone; a read error is likely, and the protein shown is this translation. The genes are TRGV10 and TRGJP1. TRGV10 is annotated as an ORF whose role is uncertain. This CDR3 has 14 residues. DNA for the CDR3: TGTGCTGCGTGGGATTATACCACTGGTTGGATCAAGATATTT. As protein: CAAWDYTTGWIKIF.

By share of the sample, this clone is large. A single base separates this from a much larger clone, so it may be a read error. V and J are TRGV10 and TRGJP1. TRGV10 is recorded as an ORF, its role being uncertain. V shed 8 bases, J shed 3 bases, and the junction held 4 bases outside the gene matches. The CDR3 has 13 amino acids. The DNA of the CDR3 is TGTGCTGCGTGGGATCCCACTGGTTGGTTCAAGATATTT. It is translated as CAAWDPTGWFKIF.

About this clone itself: A far larger clone is just one base off, so this is likely a read error. The chain joins TRGV10 to TRGJ1 or TRGJ2. TRGV10 is sorted into the ORF group, with uncertain function. Losses at the gene ends were 8 bases for V and 0 bases for J; bases not matched to a gene: 8. The CDR3 covers 14 residues. This chain's CDR3 is CAAWDGSNYYKKLF. The CDR3, as DNA: TGTGCTGCGTGGGATGGTTCGAATTATTATAAGAAACTCTTT.

Turning to this clone: This is likely an artifact of a read error, given a far larger clone one base away. The same CDR3 is also encoded by other DNA sequences in this sample. The chain recombines TRGV10 with TRGJP1. Being an ORF, TRGV10 has a function that is uncertain. This CDR3 is 14 amino acids long. J gave up 0 bases and V 12 bases, and 8 bases lay outside the gene matches. CDR3 coding DNA: TGTGCTGCATGGGATTATACCACTGGTTGGTTCAAGATATTT. This encodes CAAWDYTTGWFKIF.

By its share, this clone is medium-sized. The rearrangement uses TRGV9 and TRGJP. Per the germline V gene, CDR1 is GITISATS and CDR2 is ISYDGTV (reference sequence). V lost 0 bases and J lost 8; bases outside the gene matches: 4. The CDR3 totals 16 residues. In nucleotides, the CDR3 is TGTGCCTTGTGGGAGGTGGTAAAGTTGGGCAAAAAAATCAAGGTATTT. This encodes CALWEVVKLGKKIKVF.

This clone was counted between two and nine times. The TCRdb protein, from a much larger clone, departs from this DNA's translation at residue 12, likely by read error; the protein shown derives from the DNA. The chain uses TRGV9 and TRGJP. The CDR3 extends over 16 amino acids. CDR1 and CDR2 from the germline V gene are GITISATS and ISYDGTV (reference sequence). CDR3 protein: CALWEVQELGKIIKVF. CDR3 DNA: TGTGCCTTGTGGGAGGTGCAAGAGTTGGGCAAAATAATCAAGGTATTT.

This clone is labeled as large. The rearrangement joins TRGV9 to TRGJP. The CDR3 is made up of 15 amino acids. The V segment lost 0 bases and the J segment 8 bases; nucleotides outside the gene matches: 1. In germline, CDR1 is GITISATS, CDR2 ISYDGTV (reference sequence). The CDR3 nucleotides are TGTGCCTTGTGGGAGGTGCAGTTGGGCAAAAAAATCAAGGTATTT. Translating gives CALWEVQLGKKIKVF.